This T cell receptor beta chain was identified during a study of human T cells and chemical hapten exposure. TCRdb ran MiXCR on the 5' RACE reads and lists one entry per CDR3 protein. This table has about 81,000 distinct CDR3 sequences, under 10% appearing once. Before extraction, the whole blood was not fractionated, and total RNA was taken from it. The CDR3 covers 17 residues. V was clipped by 0 bases and J by 6 bases, with 17 bases between them. The germline gives CDR1 MNHNS, CDR2 SASEGT. This clonotype was seen ten or more times. The sequence came from a male donor in good health. The chain has TRBV6-1 and TRBJ2-2; possibly TRBD1 for D (8 bases). The DNA for the CDR3 is TGTGCCAGCAGTGAAGCCGGGCAGGGGGCGGGGGCCGGGGAGCTGTTTTTT. The encoded protein is CASSEAGQGAGAGELFF.